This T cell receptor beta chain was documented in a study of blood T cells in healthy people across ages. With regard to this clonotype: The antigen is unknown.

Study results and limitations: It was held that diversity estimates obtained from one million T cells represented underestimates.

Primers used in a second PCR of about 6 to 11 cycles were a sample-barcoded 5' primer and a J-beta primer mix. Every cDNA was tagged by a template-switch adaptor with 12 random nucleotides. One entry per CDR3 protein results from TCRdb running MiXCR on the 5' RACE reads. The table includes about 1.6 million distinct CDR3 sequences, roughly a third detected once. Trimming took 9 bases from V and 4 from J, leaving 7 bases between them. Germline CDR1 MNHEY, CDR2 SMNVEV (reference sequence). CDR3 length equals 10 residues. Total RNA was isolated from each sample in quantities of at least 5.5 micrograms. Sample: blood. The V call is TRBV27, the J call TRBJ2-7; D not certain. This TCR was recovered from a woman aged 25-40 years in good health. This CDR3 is CARKMYEQYF. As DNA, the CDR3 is TGTGCCAGAAAAATGTACGAGCAGTACTTC.